This record looks at one TCR beta chain sequence and its context. What it binds is unknown. Clones were read by immunoSEQ multiplex PCR, and TCRdb kept only the in-frame ones, dropping some. The profile shows some 110,000 clones, 86% of them singletons. These data come from a study of T cell responses to AZD1222 COVID-19 vaccine. Whether given at about 4 or about 12 weeks, second doses were pooled. Germline trimming cut 3 bases from V and 3 bases from J; bases unmatched to any gene: 4. The CDR3 has 13 residues. Germline values: CDR1 SQVTM, CDR2 ANQGSEA. Study results and caveats: The study identified only 6 or 7 AZD1222 recipients as seropositive at baseline. Donors were largely white British and mainly female; clonal diversity was possibly underestimated.

The chain has TRBV29-1 and TRBJ2-7; TRBD1 matches at 8 bases. Sequencing used peripheral blood, obtained 28 days after the second AZD1222 dose. The sequence was obtained from an adult who received the AZD1222 COVID-19 vaccine. The CDR3 bases are TGCAGCGTTGAGGGTGGACAGGGCTACGAGCAGTACTTC. The encoded protein is CSVEGGQGYEQYF.